A single TCR beta chain is shown here with its context. Ten or more counts support this clonotype. Its antigen is not yet known. No qualities accompany the bases; no much larger clone lies one base away. Systemically healthy Caucasian individuals from Russia, around 38 in total and aged roughly 6 to 90 years, were included as donors. Ten milliliters of peripheral blood were drawn from each donor into EDTA-treated Vacutainer tubes. Ficoll-Paque density-gradient centrifugation was used to isolate PBMCs, with at least 6.5 million per sample. Trizol reagent was used to extract total RNA from the PBMCs, yielding at least 6 micrograms per sample. Naive CD45RAhigh/CD27high T cell percentages were measured by flow cytometry on a PBMC aliquot from every donor. The germline V gene sets CDR1 to MGHDK and CDR2 to SYGVNS. The germline ends are 13 bases apart after V is trimmed by 7 bases and J by 0 bases. Spanning cysteine to phenylalanine, the CDR3 consists of 14 amino acids. The read is trimmed to its CDR3 DNA, 42 bases read in frame from base 1.

Receptors were amplified or captured by 5' RACE. The reads were generated on an Illumina HiSeq 2500. The second PCR ran for roughly 7 to 12 cycles and used a J-beta primer mix along with a sample-barcoded 5' primer. A template-switch 5' adaptor carrying 12 random nucleotides introduced a unique molecular identifier onto each TCR beta cDNA molecule. At least 3 million CDR3-containing paired-end reads were obtained from each sample. The Mint cDNA synthesis kit, primed by a TRBC-specific oligonucleotide, was used to synthesize first-strand cDNA from all RNA. Following uracil-DNA glycosylase treatment, a first 18-cycle PCR with universal primers M1SS and BC2_uni_R was performed on all cDNA. As for how the authors treated the data: For normalization, 1 million high-quality reads were randomly selected from each sample, with every read carrying a distinct molecular identifier. Reads with shared molecular identifiers were discarded instead of being binned into consensus sequences. CDR3 identification, clonotype clustering and error correction used MiTCR with a Q25 quality threshold and the strictest error-elimination algorithm. A nonparametric unseen species model with Euler transformation was used to estimate lower-bound total TCR beta diversity. TCRdb reprocessed the public reads (quality trimming at Q25 with fastp, clone calling with MiXCR) and kept in-frame beta chains. Identical CDR3 protein sequences are pooled into one entry, listed with their most common genes and DNA. The authors' filters were not applied to this entry. The sample table records about 670,000 distinct CDR3 sequences; 40% to 65% of these occur just once. The ten largest make up approximately 13% of the sample.

This entry comes from a study of blood T cells in healthy people across ages (dated by TCRdb to the mid-2010s). Regarding the complete study: In model experiments, template switching captured about one uniquely barcoded TCR beta cDNA molecule for every two T cells. The study analyzed two additional independent replicas of 1 million unique cDNA reads from the same blood draw for two donors, one aged 18 to 30 and one aged 80 or older. Donors were grouped into four age groups: young (average roughly 15 years), middle-aged (39), aged (roughly 62) and long-lived (approximately 81). To avoid experimental bias, donors of different ages were spread randomly across the sequencing lanes. To track age-related changes in TCR beta repertoire diversity, the study relied on deep sequencing normalized with unique cDNA molecular identifiers. Broader findings and caveats from the paper: Estimates of total diversity from one million sequenced T cells were regarded as lower bounds and underestimates. Compared with the aged group, the long-lived group had more naive CD4+ T cells, fewer expanded clones and increased TCR diversity, a pattern suggesting age selection. Conclusive comparison of naive and antigen-experienced compartments was prevented by the profiling of bulk unsorted PBMCs. Donor CMV infection status was unknown, potentially confounding age-related changes in expanded clonotypes. As age increased, observed TCR beta diversity per million T cells dropped in a roughly linear way, and a significant reduction was already evident by age roughly 36. Observed TCR beta diversity correlated strongly with the percentage of naive T cells measured by flow cytometry.

The rearrangement combines TRBV25-1 with TRBJ2-7; TRBD1 is a weak D gene call, 5 bases matching. This receptor was identified in a woman aged 80 or over in good health. The material sequenced was blood. The CDR3 amino acid sequence is: CASTPRGSSYEQYF. The nucleotide sequence reads as follows: TGTGCCAGCACACCTAGGGGTAGCTCCTACGAGCAGTACTTC.